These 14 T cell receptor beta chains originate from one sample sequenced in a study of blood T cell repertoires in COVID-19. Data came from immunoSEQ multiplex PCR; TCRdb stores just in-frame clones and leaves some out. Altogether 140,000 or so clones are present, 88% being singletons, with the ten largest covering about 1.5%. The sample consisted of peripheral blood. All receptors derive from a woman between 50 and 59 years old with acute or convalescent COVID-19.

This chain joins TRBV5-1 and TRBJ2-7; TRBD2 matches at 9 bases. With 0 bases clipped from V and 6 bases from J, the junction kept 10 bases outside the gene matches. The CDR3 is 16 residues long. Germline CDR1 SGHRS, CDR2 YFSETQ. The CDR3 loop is CASSLALTSGIIEQYF. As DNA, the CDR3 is TGCGCCAGCAGCTTGGCCCTGACTAGCGGAATCATCGAGCAGTACTTC.

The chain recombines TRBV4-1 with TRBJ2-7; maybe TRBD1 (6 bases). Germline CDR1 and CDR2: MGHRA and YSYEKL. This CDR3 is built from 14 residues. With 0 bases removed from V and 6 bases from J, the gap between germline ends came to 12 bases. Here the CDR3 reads CASSQEAGVPEQYF. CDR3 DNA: TGCGCCAGCAGCCAAGAGGCAGGGGTCCCCGAGCAGTACTTC.

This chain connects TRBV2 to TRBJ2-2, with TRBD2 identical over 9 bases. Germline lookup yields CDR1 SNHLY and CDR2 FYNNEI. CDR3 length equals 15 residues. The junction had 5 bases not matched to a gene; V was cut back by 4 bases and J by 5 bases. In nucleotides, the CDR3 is TGTGCCAGCAGTGTGATTAGCGGGAGTACCGGGGAGCTGTTTTTT. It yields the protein CASSVISGSTGELFF.

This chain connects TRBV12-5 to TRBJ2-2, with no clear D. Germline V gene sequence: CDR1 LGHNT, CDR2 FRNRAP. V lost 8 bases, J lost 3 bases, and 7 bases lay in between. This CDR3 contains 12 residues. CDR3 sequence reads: CASTRDTGELFF. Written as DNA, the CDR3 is TGTGCTAGTACACGGGACACCGGGGAGCTGTTTTTT.

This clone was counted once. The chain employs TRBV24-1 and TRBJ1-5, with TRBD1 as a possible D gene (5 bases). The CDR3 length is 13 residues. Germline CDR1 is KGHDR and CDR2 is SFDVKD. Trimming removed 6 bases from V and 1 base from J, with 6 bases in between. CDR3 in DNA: TGTGCCACCAGTCAGGGAAGCAATCAGCCCCAGCATTTT. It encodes CATSQGSNQPQHF.

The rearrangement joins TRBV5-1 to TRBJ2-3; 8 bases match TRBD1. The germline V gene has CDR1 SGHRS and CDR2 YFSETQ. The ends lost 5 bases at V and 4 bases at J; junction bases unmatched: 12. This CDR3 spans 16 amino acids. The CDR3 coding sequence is TGCGCCAGCAGTCGTGACAGGGGCCTAGGGTCAGATACGCAGTATTTT. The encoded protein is CASSRDRGLGSDTQYF.

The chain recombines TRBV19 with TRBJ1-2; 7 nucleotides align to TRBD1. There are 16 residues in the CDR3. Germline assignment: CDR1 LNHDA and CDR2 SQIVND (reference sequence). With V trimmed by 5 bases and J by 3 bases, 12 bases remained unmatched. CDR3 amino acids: CASSSSDRAEYYGYTF. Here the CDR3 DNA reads TGTGCCAGTAGTTCGAGCGACAGGGCTGAATACTATGGCTACACCTTC.

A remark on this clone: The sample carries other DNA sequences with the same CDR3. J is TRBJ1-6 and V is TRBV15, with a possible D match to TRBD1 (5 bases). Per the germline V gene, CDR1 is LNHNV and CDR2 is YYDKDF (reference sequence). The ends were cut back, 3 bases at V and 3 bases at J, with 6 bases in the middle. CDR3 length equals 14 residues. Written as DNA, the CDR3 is TGTGCCACCAGCAGGCAGGGCTATAATTCACCCCTCCACTTT. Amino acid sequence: CATSRQGYNSPLHF.

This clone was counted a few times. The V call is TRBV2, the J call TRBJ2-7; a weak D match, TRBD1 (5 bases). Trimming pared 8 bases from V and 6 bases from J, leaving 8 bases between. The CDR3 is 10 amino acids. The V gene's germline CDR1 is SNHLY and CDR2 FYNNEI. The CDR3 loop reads CASGAGEQYF. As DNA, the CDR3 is TGTGCCAGCGGGGCAGGCGAGCAGTACTTC.

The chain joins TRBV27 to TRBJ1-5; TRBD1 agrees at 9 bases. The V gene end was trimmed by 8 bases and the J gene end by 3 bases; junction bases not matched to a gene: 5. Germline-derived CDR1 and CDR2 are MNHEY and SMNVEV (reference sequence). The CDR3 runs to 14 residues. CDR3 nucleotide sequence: TGTGCCAGCTGGGGACAGGGCGTCAATCAGCCCCAGCATTTT. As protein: CASWGQGVNQPQHF.

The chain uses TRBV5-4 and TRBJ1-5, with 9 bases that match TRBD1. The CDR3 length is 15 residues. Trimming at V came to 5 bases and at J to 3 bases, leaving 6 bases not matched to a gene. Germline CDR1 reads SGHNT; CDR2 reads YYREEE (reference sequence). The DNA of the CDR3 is TGTGCCAGCAGTAGCGGGACAGGGCTCAATCAGCCCCAGCATTTT. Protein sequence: CASSSGTGLNQPQHF.

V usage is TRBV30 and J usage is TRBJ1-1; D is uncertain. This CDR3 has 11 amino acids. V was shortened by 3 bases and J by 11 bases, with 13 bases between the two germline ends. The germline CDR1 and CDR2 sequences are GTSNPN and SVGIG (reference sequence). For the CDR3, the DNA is TGTGCCTGGAGCCCGGGAAATGTGGCTTTCTTT. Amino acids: CAWSPGNVAFF.

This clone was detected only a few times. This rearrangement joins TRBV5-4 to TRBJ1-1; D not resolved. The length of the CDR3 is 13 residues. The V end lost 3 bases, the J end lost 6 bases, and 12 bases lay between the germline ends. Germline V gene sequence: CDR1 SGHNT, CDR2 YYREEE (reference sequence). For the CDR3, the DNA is TGTGCCAGCAGCTCCCTATTAGAAGCTGAAGCTTTCTTT. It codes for CASSSLLEAEAFF. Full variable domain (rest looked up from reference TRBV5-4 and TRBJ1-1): ETGVTQSPTHLIKTRGQQVTLRCSSQSGHNTVSWYQQALGQGPQFIFQYYREEENGRGNFPPRFSGLQFPNYSSELNVNALELDDSALYLCASSSLLEAEAFFGQGTRLTVV.

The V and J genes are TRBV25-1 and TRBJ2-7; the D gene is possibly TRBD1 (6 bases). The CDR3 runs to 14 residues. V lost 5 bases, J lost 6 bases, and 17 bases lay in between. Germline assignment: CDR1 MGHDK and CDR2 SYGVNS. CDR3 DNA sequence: TGTGCCAGCAGTACCGACTTAGGCAGGGGCGAGCAGTACTTC. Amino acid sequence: CASSTDLGRGEQYF.